The 16 T cell receptor beta chains in this list originate from one sample, sequenced in a study of response to subunit inactivated influenza vaccine. From the RT-PCR reads, TCRdb called clonotypes with MiXCR, one entry per CDR3 protein. This table holds about 650,000 distinct CDR3 sequences, approximately 15% found once. The sample consisted of PBMCs from blood, taken 14 days before vaccination. Source of these receptors: a man aged 45-60 years who received an inactivated influenza vaccine.

This clonotype was observed a handful of times. This chain connects TRBV2 to TRBJ2-1; TRBD2 agrees at 10 bases. Germline assignment: CDR1 SNHLY and CDR2 FYNNEI. The CDR3 has 21 residues. V gave up 4 bases and J gave up 1 base; unmatched junction bases: 19. As DNA, the CDR3 is TGTGCCAGCAGTGGCAGGACTAGCGGCGATTTAAGGAAGCGGTCCTACAATGAGCAGTTCTTC. Protein product: CASSGRTSGDLRKRSYNEQFF.

This rearrangement joins TRBV10-3 to TRBJ2-1; D call uncertain. CDR3 length: 12 residues. Germline CDR1 ENHRY, CDR2 SYGVKD. V lost 6 bases and J lost 5, with 8 bases in between. The CDR3: CAIRDPNNEQFF. CDR3 in DNA: TGTGCCATCAGGGACCCAAACAATGAGCAGTTCTTC.

This clonotype was seen repeatedly, ten times or more. The chain carries TRBV29-1 and TRBJ2-1; perhaps TRBD2 as D (5 bases). V dropped 5 bases and J dropped 9 bases, with 11 bases sitting between them. Germline-derived CDR1 and CDR2 are SQVTM and ANQGSEA. CDR3 length: 11 amino acids. The CDR3 loop is CSVLAGIEQFF. The DNA of the CDR3 is TGCAGCGTTTTAGCCGGGATTGAGCAGTTCTTC.

This clonotype has more than one count but fewer than ten. This chain connects TRBV28 to TRBJ2-7; D possibly corresponds to TRBD1 (5 bases). From germline, CDR1 is MDHEN and CDR2 SYDVKM. V was cut by 6 bases and J by 0 bases, with 18 bases left in between. This CDR3 is built from 16 residues. CDR3 loop: CASRGRWGESSYEQYF. In nucleotides, the CDR3 is TGTGCCAGCAGGGGCAGGTGGGGCGAGAGCTCCTACGAGCAGTACTTC.

This clonotype was counted ten times or more. The J gene is TRBJ2-1, the V gene TRBV6-2 or TRBV6-3, with 9 bases fitting TRBD1. Per germline, CDR1 MNHEY and CDR2 SVGEGT. The V and J ends lost 6 bases and 10 bases, in that order; junction bases with no gene match: 10. CDR3 size: 14 residues. The CDR3 sequence is CASRGGTGSREQFF. In DNA form, the CDR3 reads TGTGCCAGCAGGGGGGGGACAGGGTCACGCGAGCAGTTCTTC.

This rearrangement joins TRBV7-6 to TRBJ2-7, with 7 positions matching TRBD2. The CDR3 has 15 residues. Looked up from germline, CDR1 is SGHVS and CDR2 is FNYEAQ. V lost 1 base, J lost 7 bases, and 10 bases stayed unmatched. DNA for the CDR3: TGTGCCAGCAGCTTAGGTACGGCGGGAGCACGGGAGCAGTACTTC. This gives the protein CASSLGTAGAREQYF.

The J gene is TRBJ2-3, the V gene TRBV25-1, with D perhaps matching TRBD1 (5 bases). CDR1 and CDR2 (germline): MGHDK, SYGVNS. The V end was cut by 4 bases, the J end by 4 bases, with 9 bases between. The CDR3 is 13 residues long. DNA of the CDR3: TGTGCCAGCAGTGGCAGGGCCTCAGATACGCAGTATTTT. Protein product: CASSGRASDTQYF. Complete variable domain (other parts from reference TRBV25-1 and TRBJ2-3): EADIYQTPRYLVIGTGKKITLECSQTMGHDKMYWYQQDPGMELHLIHYSYGVNSTEKGDLSSESTVSRIRTEHFPLTLESARPSHTSQYLCASSGRASDTQYFGPGTRLTVL.

The chain recombines TRBV28 with TRBJ2-2; perhaps TRBD1 as D (6 bases). This CDR3 is built from 16 residues. V was cut by 3 bases and J by 1 base, with 12 bases left in between. The V gene's germline CDR1 is MDHEN and CDR2 SYDVKM. CDR3 region: CASSLAVGGNTGELFF. CDR3 coding DNA: TGTGCCAGCAGTTTGGCGGTAGGGGGGAACACCGGGGAGCTGTTTTTT.

The chain employs TRBV19 and TRBJ1-3; D gene ambiguous. CDR1 is LNHDA, CDR2 SQIVND, per germline (reference sequence). The V end was cut by 2 bases, the J end by 0 bases, with 14 bases between. This CDR3 has 17 residues. The CDR3 nucleotides read TGTGCCAGTAGTATATCAGGACGGACGAGCTCTGGAAACACCATATATTTT. This encodes CASSISGRTSSGNTIYF.

The chain employs TRBV20-1 and TRBJ2-7; TRBD1 is a possible D gene (7 bases). Germline assignment: CDR1 DFQATT and CDR2 SNEGSKA (reference sequence). The ends were cut back, 3 bases at V and 4 bases at J, with 25 bases in the middle. The CDR3 is 17 amino acids. The CDR3 protein is CSASQGFETGRSYEQYF. CDR3 nucleotides: TGCAGTGCTAGTCAGGGCTTTGAGACAGGGAGGAGTTACGAGCAGTACTTC.

This clonotype was observed a handful of times. The chain employs TRBV9 and TRBJ2-5; D perhaps matches TRBD2 (6 bases). Germline V gives CDR1 SGDLS, CDR2 YYNGEE. The CDR3 is made up of 16 amino acids. V was pared by 0 bases and J by 1 base, with 13 bases between. The chain's CDR3 is CASSVAYTSSQETQYF. The CDR3 DNA reads TGTGCCAGCAGCGTAGCTTATACTAGCTCCCAAGAGACCCAGTACTTC.

This clonotype was seen more than once but under ten times. The CDR3 region has the DNA TGTGCCAGCATCGCGGATGATTCACCCCTCCACTTT. Translation gives CASIADDSPLHF. This chain links TRBV6-1 with TRBJ1-6; D not resolved. Germline V gene lookup returns CDR1 MNHNS and CDR2 SASEGT. CDR3 length: 12 residues. V was pared by 7 bases and J by 8 bases, with 9 bases between.

The chain uses TRBV27 and TRBJ1-6, with 8 positions matching TRBD1. Per the germline V gene, CDR1 is MNHEY and CDR2 is SMNVEV (reference sequence). The trim removed 6 bases at V and 10 bases at J, leaving 8 bases unmatched. This CDR3 region has 14 residues. The CDR3 protein is CASRQTGGGSPLHF. The CDR3 region has the DNA TGTGCCAGCAGGCAAACAGGGGGTGGCTCACCCCTCCACTTT.

In its sample, this clonotype was seen once. Germline is not matched at one junction end, which may reflect a read error. V usage is TRBV7-9 and J usage is TRBJ2-4; no reliable D call. The CDR3 sequence is 13 residues long. Germline CDR1 is SEHNR and CDR2 is FQNEAQ (reference sequence). CDR3 in amino acids: CASSLLGENTQYF. The CDR3 DNA reads TGTGCCAGCAGCTTACTAGGCGAAAACACTCAGTACTTC.

This rearrangement joins TRBV7-2 to TRBJ1-5; TRBD1 matches 10 bases. The length of the CDR3 is 15 residues. The germline CDR1 and CDR2 sequences are SGHTA and FQGNSA. The junction had 8 bases not matched to a gene; V was cut back by 5 bases and J by 7 bases. DNA of the CDR3: TGTGCCAGCAGCCCAGGGACAGGGGAAGGACAGCCCCAGCATTTT. Encoded protein: CASSPGTGEGQPQHF.

The rearrangement joins TRBV12-3 or TRBV12-4 to TRBJ1-2, with no clear D. V was clipped by 5 bases and J by 4 bases, with 8 bases between them. The CDR3 spans 12 residues. CDR3 in DNA: TGTGCCAGCAGTCCGGACCTCTATGGCTACACCTTC. It translates to CASSPDLYGYTF.